One sample yielded the 30 T cell receptor beta chains listed below, sequenced in a study of radiotherapy plus CTLA-4 blockade in lung cancer. TCRdb keeps only in-frame clones here, not all; method: immunoSEQ multiplex PCR. This sample yields just under 45,000 clones, of which about 70% are seen a single time; 20% to 25% belongs to the top ten. The sequences come from peripheral blood, collected from a patient treated with radiotherapy plus ipilimumab. These receptors were collected from a human donor with non-small cell lung cancer who had a partial response to radiotherapy plus ipilimumab.

The chain combines TRBV30 with TRBJ2-7, with D possibly TRBD1 on 5 matching bases. Germline CDR1 reads GTSNPN; CDR2 reads SVGIG (reference sequence). The ends were cut back, 0 bases at V and 1 base at J, with 13 bases in the middle. The CDR3 sequence is 15 residues long. CDR3: CAWSVGQGISYEQYF. The CDR3 bases are TGTGCCTGGAGTGTAGGACAAGGGATTTCCTACGAGCAGTACTTC.

This chain connects TRBV12-5 to TRBJ1-6; 7 bases fit TRBD1. The CDR3 totals 15 residues. V gave up 7 bases and J gave up 4 bases; unmatched junction bases: 7. The V gene's germline CDR1 is LGHNT and CDR2 FRNRAP. The CDR3 DNA is TGTGCTAGTGCACAGGGGCTTGGGTATAATTCACCCCTCCACTTT. It translates to CASAQGLGYNSPLHF.

This chain links TRBV6-1 with TRBJ1-4; 7 bases are shared with TRBD1. CDR3 length equals 15 residues. The junction had 7 bases not matched to a gene; V was cut back by 5 bases and J by 4 bases. In germline, CDR1 is MNHNS, CDR2 SASEGT. For the CDR3, the DNA is TGTGCCAGCAGTAAACCGGGACAGAGTAATGAAAAACTGTTTTTT. Translation gives CASSKPGQSNEKLFF.

This clone appeared a few times. The chain recombines TRBV5-1 with TRBJ2-7, with 9 positions matching TRBD1. Trimming took 2 bases from V and 5 from J; bases not matched to a gene: 5. The germline V gene has CDR1 SGHRS and CDR2 YFSETQ. The CDR3 runs 14 residues. This CDR3 is CASSFGQGTNEQYF. The DNA for the CDR3 is TGCGCCAGCAGCTTCGGACAGGGGACCAACGAGCAGTACTTC.

The V call is TRBV30, the J call TRBJ1-4; TRBD1 might be the D (5 bases). The germline gives CDR1 GTSNPN, CDR2 SVGIG (reference sequence). Trimming shortened V by 3 bases and J by 7 bases, and 21 bases separated the two germline ends. This CDR3 comprises 16 residues. The CDR3 nucleotides are TGTGCCTGGAGCCACTCTGGCGGAGGGGACCCTGAAAAACTGTTTTTT. The encoded protein is CAWSHSGGGDPEKLFF.

V gene TRBV29-1 combines with J gene TRBJ1-1, with TRBD1 identical over 8 bases. Germline lookup yields CDR1 SQVTM and CDR2 ANQGSEA. The V segment lost 7 bases and the J segment 1 base; nucleotides outside the gene matches: 8. The CDR3 is made up of 14 amino acids. This chain's CDR3 is CSALSGTGNTEAFF. The CDR3 nucleotides are TGCAGCGCTTTGTCTGGGACAGGGAACACTGAAGCTTTCTTT.

The chain is built from TRBV5-4 and TRBJ2-3; 8 bases align to TRBD2. Losses at the gene ends were 4 bases for V and 2 bases for J; bases not matched to a gene: 6. This CDR3 is built from 15 residues. CDR1 is SGHNT and CDR2 is YYREEE in the germline V gene (reference sequence). The chain's CDR3 is CASSRFGGDTDTQYF. CDR3 sequence (DNA): TGTGCCAGCAGCCGATTCGGGGGGGACACAGATACGCAGTATTTT.

The gene calls are TRBV7-2 and TRBJ2-7; 10 bases line up with TRBD2. V shed 3 bases, J shed 3 bases, and the junction held 2 bases outside the gene matches. CDR1 and CDR2 (germline): SGHTA, FQGNSA. The CDR3 is made up of 14 amino acids. The CDR3 spells CASSFSGGDYEQYF. In nucleotides, the CDR3 is TGTGCCAGCAGCTTCAGCGGGGGGGACTACGAGCAGTACTTC. The variable domain in full, completed from reference TRBV7-2 and TRBJ2-7, reads GAGVSQSPSNKVTEKGKDVELRCDPISGHTALYWYRQSLGQGLEFLIYFQGNSAPDKSGLPSDRFSAERTGGSVSTLTIQRTQQEDSAVYLCASSFSGGDYEQYFGPGTRLTVT.

There are many counts of this clone. The chain carries TRBV11-2 and TRBJ2-7; D call uncertain. The germline V gene encodes CDR1 SGHAT and CDR2 FQNNGV. The length of the CDR3 is 14 residues. V lost 2 bases and J lost 2, with 10 bases in between. The CDR3 is CASSLIPGTYEQYF. For the CDR3, the DNA is TGTGCCAGCAGCTTAATCCCAGGTACCTACGAGCAGTACTTC.

This clone ranks as medium-sized. This sequence joins TRBV19 and TRBJ1-1, with 9 bases matching TRBD1. Looked up from germline, CDR1 is LNHDA and CDR2 is SQIVND (reference sequence). The CDR3 consists of 15 residues. With 7 bases clipped from V and 1 base from J, the junction kept 7 bases outside the gene matches. The CDR3 DNA reads TGTGCCAGTAATGGGGGGGGACAGGGGAACACTGAAGCTTTCTTT. It translates to CASNGGGQGNTEAFF. Full variable domain (remainder filled in from reference TRBV19 and TRBJ1-1): DGGITQSPKYLFRKEGQNVTLSCEQNLNHDAMYWYRQDPGQGLRLIYYSQIVNDFQKGDIAEGYSVSREKKESFPLTVTSAQKNPTAFYLCASNGGGQGNTEAFFGQGTRLTVV.

The rearrangement links TRBV7-3 to TRBJ2-5, with TRBD2 matching over 16 bases. The CDR3 is 17 residues long. J lost 4 bases, V lost 10 bases, and 12 bases had no gene match. Germline V gives CDR1 SGHTA, CDR2 FQGTGA. The CDR3 DNA reads as TGTGCCAACAATCCGGGACTAGCGGGAGGGCCTCGAGAGACCCAGTACTTC. Protein product: CANNPGLAGGPRETQYF.

This chain links TRBV5-4 with TRBJ1-1, with D maybe TRBD1 (6 bases). CDR1 is SGHNT and CDR2 is YYREEE in the germline V gene (reference sequence). The CDR3 is 15 amino acids. V was pared by 0 bases and J by 4 bases, with 13 bases between. CDR3 in DNA: TGTGCCAGCAGCTTGGTTGGGGGCTGGGGCACTGAAGCTTTCTTT. Encoded protein: CASSLVGGWGTEAFF.

The chain uses TRBV9 and TRBJ2-1; 8 bases match TRBD2. This CDR3 has 15 amino acids. The germline V gene has CDR1 SGDLS and CDR2 YYNGEE. The ends lost 4 bases at V and 0 bases at J; junction bases unmatched: 3. The CDR3 here is CASSPGTSSYNEQFF. The CDR3 DNA reads TGTGCCAGCAGCCCCGGGACTAGCTCCTACAATGAGCAGTTCTTC.

The chain links TRBV4-2 to TRBJ1-2; no firm D call. Germline CDR1 and CDR2: LGHNA and YNFKEQ. The CDR3 totals 15 residues. V lost 0 bases and J 2 bases, leaving 10 bases between the germline ends. The CDR3 DNA follows: TGTGCCAGCAGCCAAGAGGTAGCTATCAACTATGGCTACACCTTC. Its translation: CASSQEVAINYGYTF.

CDR3 nucleotides: TGTGCCAGCAGCCCGGGACAGGGGGCGCGGGAGCAGTTCTTC. Its protein product is CASSPGQGAREQFF. V and J are TRBV7-9 and TRBJ2-1; 12 positions match TRBD1. Germline V lookup: CDR1 SEHNR, CDR2 FQNEAQ (reference sequence). The length of the CDR3 is 14 residues. V shed 5 bases and J 10 bases; nucleotides not matched to a gene: 6.

The gene calls are TRBV29-1 and TRBJ2-1, with TRBD1 as a possible D gene (5 bases). Germline V gives CDR1 SQVTM, CDR2 ANQGSEA. The CDR3 runs 16 residues. Trimming removed 6 bases at V and 8 bases at J, with 26 bases between. The CDR3 DNA reads TGCAGCGTCCCCTCTAGGCGGCAGGGTTTCTCCGATGAGCAGTTCTTC. Translated: CSVPSRRQGFSDEQFF.

This sequence joins TRBV19 and TRBJ1-2; D is uncertain. This CDR3 region has 13 residues. Germline values: CDR1 LNHDA, CDR2 SQIVND (reference sequence). The germline V and J ends were trimmed by 2 bases and 8 bases, with 12 bases remaining between them. CDR3 nucleotide sequence: TGTGCCAGTAGTATATCCATCCAGTACGGCTACACCTTC. This sequence encodes CASSISIQYGYTF.

This clone was picked up one time. This chain connects TRBV5-1 to TRBJ2-1; 7 bases agree with TRBD1. The length of the CDR3 is 16 residues. Per the germline V gene, CDR1 is SGHRS and CDR2 is YFSETQ. J lost 0 bases, V lost 4 bases, and 7 bases had no gene match. The CDR3 here is CASSRVTGRSYNEQFF. The CDR3 DNA is TGCGCCAGCAGCCGAGTGACAGGGCGCTCCTACAATGAGCAGTTCTTC. Full variable domain (rest looked up from reference TRBV5-1 and TRBJ2-1): KAGVTQTPRYLIKTRGQQVTLSCSPISGHRSVSWYQQTPGQGLQFLFEYFSETQRNKGNFPGRFSGRQFSNSRSEMNVSTLELGDSALYLCASSRVTGRSYNEQFFGPGTRLTVL.

The gene calls are TRBV29-1 and TRBJ1-1, with 7 bases matching TRBD1. V lost 7 bases to trimming and J lost 7 bases; unmatched junction nucleotides: 12. The CDR3 has 13 residues. CDR1 is SQVTM, CDR2 ANQGSEA, per germline. CDR3 bases: TGCAGCGGGAACAGGGGACGGGGGTATGAAGCTTTCTTT. Its protein product is CSGNRGRGYEAFF. The full variable domain, its missing parts supplied by reference TRBV29-1 and TRBJ1-1, is SAVISQKPSRDICQRGTSLTIQCQVDSQVTMMFWYRQQPGQSLTLIATANQGSEATYESGFVIDKFPISRPNLTFSTLTVSNMSPEDSSIYLCSGNRGRGYEAFFGQGTRLTVV.

The rearrangement joins TRBV2 to TRBJ2-7; 9 bases fit TRBD1. There are 14 residues in the CDR3. The V gene's germline CDR1 is SNHLY and CDR2 FYNNEI. V dropped 7 bases and J dropped 3; count of bases not matched to a gene: 7. Here the CDR3 DNA reads TGTGCCAGCAATCAACAGGACAGGGGCTACGAGCAGTACTTC. Amino acids: CASNQQDRGYEQYF.

The chain combines TRBV6-1 with TRBJ1-2, with 7 bases aligning to TRBD1. CDR3 length: 14 residues. Germline-derived CDR1 and CDR2 are MNHNS and SASEGT. Trimming cost V 5 bases and J 7 bases; bases outside gene matches: 10. The CDR3 loop is CASSYKGGAGGYTF. CDR3 DNA: TGTGCCAGCAGTTATAAAGGGGGCGCCGGTGGCTACACCTTC.

V is TRBV19 and J is TRBJ2-7; 7 bases agree with TRBD1. There are 14 residues in the CDR3. Germline CDR1 LNHDA, CDR2 SQIVND (reference sequence). With V trimmed by 8 bases and J by 2 bases, 9 bases remained unmatched. CDR3 nucleotides: TGTGCCAGTGGCCCACTGGGACAGACCTACGAGCAGTACTTC. It is translated as CASGPLGQTYEQYF.

This chain links TRBV5-6 with TRBJ1-2; D is ambiguous. The germline V gene encodes CDR1 SGHDT and CDR2 YYEEEE. V was clipped by 0 bases and J by 8 bases, with 17 bases between them. The CDR3 covers 15 residues. The CDR3 sequence: CASSLALAEALGYTF. The CDR3 DNA is TGTGCCAGCAGCTTGGCCTTGGCGGAGGCTCTAGGCTACACCTTC.

V and J are TRBV2 and TRBJ1-6; D possibly corresponds to TRBD1 (5 bases). Trimming cost V 6 bases and J 6 bases, with 12 bases left between them. The CDR3 length is 14 residues. Looked up from germline, CDR1 is SNHLY and CDR2 is FYNNEI. DNA of the CDR3: TGTGCCAGCAGGGCAGCAGGGCCTAATTCACCCCTCCACTTT. It codes for CASRAAGPNSPLHF.

CDR3 in amino acids: CASSRRTGNTGELFF. In DNA, the CDR3 is TGCGCCAGCAGCCGGAGAACAGGGAACACCGGGGAGCTGTTTTTT. The chain uses TRBV4-3 and TRBJ2-2, with TRBD1 as a possible D gene (5 bases). Per the germline V gene, CDR1 is LGHNA and CDR2 is YSLEER. The V and J ends lost 4 bases and 1 base respectively, with 10 bases between them. This CDR3 contains 15 residues.

V gene TRBV9 combines with J gene TRBJ1-3; 10 bases align to TRBD1. This CDR3 spans 18 amino acids. The germline V gene has CDR1 SGDLS and CDR2 YYNGEE. V dropped 4 bases and J dropped 8; count of bases not matched to a gene: 18. The CDR3 DNA reads as TGTGCCAGCAGCCCACACCCTCGTATAGGGGACAGGGGACACACCATATATTTT. It encodes CASSPHPRIGDRGHTIYF.

V gene TRBV18 combines with J gene TRBJ1-3; weak D call: TRBD1 (5 bases). The CDR3 is 13 residues long. V gave up 10 bases and J gave up 5 bases, with 15 bases separating them. Germline V gene data show CDR1 as KGHSH and CDR2 as LQKENI. Written as DNA, the CDR3 is TGTGCCACTTCCGACAGCGCCCGAAACACCATATATTTT. Translated: CATSDSARNTIYF.

The chain has TRBV4-3 and TRBJ2-2, with 7 bases fitting TRBD1. This CDR3 has 21 residues. The V segment lost 2 bases and the J segment 0 bases; nucleotides outside the gene matches: 18. Germline lookup yields CDR1 LGHNA and CDR2 YSLEER. The CDR3 region has the DNA TGCGCCAGCAGCCAATCCCTAACGGACAGGTCGCACACCGCGAACACCGGGGAGCTGTTTTTT. Its translation is CASSQSLTDRSHTANTGELFF.

This clone was detected a few times. V and J are TRBV5-4 and TRBJ1-1, with D hard to call. V was trimmed by 1 base and J by 0 bases, leaving 19 bases between them. CDR1 SGHNT and CDR2 YYREEE come from the germline V gene (reference sequence). The CDR3 runs to 18 residues. The CDR3 sequence is CASSLPRTGNPLNTEAFF. The DNA of the CDR3 is TGTGCCAGCAGCTTGCCCCGGACGGGAAATCCATTGAACACTGAAGCTTTCTTT.

This rearrangement joins TRBV7-2 to TRBJ1-2; no clear D gene. Germline V gene sequence: CDR1 SGHTA, CDR2 FQGNSA. This CDR3 spans 13 amino acids. Trimming removed 6 bases from V and 5 bases from J, with 13 bases in between. The CDR3 nucleotides are TGTGCCAGCAGTCTACTTACCGCTTATGGCTACACCTTC. It specifies CASSLLTAYGYTF.